The TCR beta chain under discussion was sequenced for a study of T cell responses to AZD1222 COVID-19 vaccine. A remark on this clone: Its specificity is not known.

Study outcomes and limitations: Reports indicate that nearly half of spike-specific TCRs are directed at unmutated variant regions. Only after the peak T cell response were repertoires sampled. Following two doses of AZD1222, Spike-specific TCR breadth and depth rose. At 160-218 and 743-854, vaccine-associated CD4 TCRs were dominant, and they spanned spike.

Profiled with immunoSEQ multiplex PCR; TCRdb holds only in-frame clones, not every one. The sample gives about 120,000 clones, roughly 93% of which show up once; 1.1% is in the top ten. Germline-derived CDR1 and CDR2 are LGHDT and YNNKEL (reference sequence). V lost 3 bases, J lost 0 bases, and 6 bases lay in between. The CDR3 is 14 residues long. The rearrangement links TRBV3-1 (or the pseudogene TRBV3-2) to TRBJ1-3, with D unclear. This clonotype was obtained from an adult who received the AZD1222 COVID-19 vaccine. Source: peripheral blood, taken 28 days after the second AZD1222 dose. The DNA for the CDR3 is TGTGCCAGCAGCCAGCGGAGCTCTGGAAACACCATATATTTT. Translation: CASSQRSSGNTIYF.